Listed below are T cell receptor beta chains from one sample, sequenced in a study of blood T cell repertoires in COVID-19. Assay used: immunoSEQ multiplex PCR; TCRdb lists only in-frame clones, some missing. The table has 150,000 or so clones, about 85% seen once. The sample taken for sequencing was peripheral blood. All receptors come from a woman between 40 and 50 years old with active or convalescent COVID-19. The CDR3 runs from the conserved cysteine through the conserved F or W. D genes are given only for firm matches. For some rows the clone size is stated as once, few or many, or as a class when expanded; others skip it.

>TRBV4-1|-|TRBJ1-2|-
TGCGCCAGCAGCCAACCCCCGGGATCGGGACACCTAAACCCCAACTATGGCTACACCTTC
CASSQPPGSGHLNPNYGYTF
>TRBV10-1|-|TRBJ2-3|-
TGCGCCAGCTCGGCGGCCCCCACAGATACGCAGTATTTT
CASSAAPTDTQYF
>TRBV6-5|-|TRBJ2-7|-
TGTGCCAGCAGTTCCGGACAGACGCGGAAGCAGTACTTC
CASSSGQTRKQYF
>TRBV3-1/TRBV3-2|-|TRBJ1-1|-
TGTGCCAGCAGCCAAATAACTACAGGGAGGGGGTTCGCTGAAGCTTTCTTT
CASSQITTGRGFAEAFF
>TRBV5-1|-|TRBJ2-1|-
TGCGCCAGCAGCTCGGGAAAAGGGTACAATGAGCAGTTCTTC
CASSSGKGYNEQFF
>TRBV4-3|-|TRBJ2-1|-
TGCGCCAGCAGCCAAGGGTCCCTTGCAGGGTTTAATGAGCAGTTCTTC
CASSQGSLAGFNEQFF
>TRBV7-9|-|TRBJ2-2|TRBD2
TGTGCCAGCAGCTTAATGAGCTTAGCTAGCGGGAGGCCCACCGGGGAGCTGTTTTTT
CASSLMSLASGRPTGELFF
>TRBV28|few|TRBJ1-5|-
TGTGCCAGCAGTTTCACGCCGGACAGAGTTTATCAGCCCCAGCATTTT
CASSFTPDRVYQPQHF
>TRBV28|-|TRBJ2-3|TRBD2
TGTGCCAGCAGTTTATGGGCAGCGGGGGGGGGAGATACGCAGTATTTT
CASSLWAAGGGDTQYF
>TRBV19|-|TRBJ2-2|-
TGTGCCAGTAGTATCATATCAGCTAGTAGTTACACCGGGGAGCTGTTTTTT
CASSIISASSYTGELFF
>TRBV19|-|TRBJ1-4|-
TGTGCCAGTAAACTGGGGCTAACGGAAAAACTGTTTTTT
CASKLGLTEKLFF
>TRBV28|-|TRBJ2-7|TRBD2
TGTGCCAGCACCGGAGCGGGAGGGCCCTACGAGCAGTACTTC
CASTGAGGPYEQYF
>TRBV7-9|-|TRBJ2-7|-
TGTGCCAGCAGCTCCAATTACGAGCAGTACTTC
CASSSNYEQYF
>TRBV12-3/TRBV12-4|-|TRBJ2-7|-
TGTGCCAGCAGCCTAGGGGATTCCTACGAGCAGTACTTC
CASSLGDSYEQYF
>TRBV28|-|TRBJ2-1|TRBD1
TGTGCCAGCAGTTCCCTGGACAGGGACAATGAGCAGTTCTTC
CASSSLDRDNEQFF
>TRBV5-4|few|TRBJ1-1|-
TGTGCCAGCAGCGCTGGACAGTTGAACACTGAAGCTTTCTTT
CASSAGQLNTEAFF
>TRBV7-2|-|TRBJ1-1|TRBD1
TGTGCCAGCAGCCTCAACAGGGGGCGCACTGAAGCTTTCTTT
CASSLNRGRTEAFF
>TRBV7-2|-|TRBJ1-3|-
TGTGCCAGCAGCTTAGGGCAGTCCTCTGGAAACACCATATATTTT
CASSLGQSSGNTIYF
>TRBV6-5|-|TRBJ1-2|TRBD1
TGTGCCAGCAGACAGGGGAGGTATGGCTACACCTTC
CASRQGRYGYTF
>TRBV10-3|-|TRBJ1-1|TRBD1
TGTGCCATCAGTGAGCGTGGACAGGGGGGTACTGAAGCTTTCTTT
CAISERGQGGTEAFF
>TRBV4-2|-|TRBJ1-1|TRBD1
TGTGCCAGCAGTCCCGACAGGGATGATGAAGCTTTCTTT
CASSPDRDDEAFF
>TRBV7-9|-|TRBJ1-1|-
TGTGCCAGCAGCTTAGAGGGGCCAGGAAATGAAGCTTTCTTT
CASSLEGPGNEAFF
>TRBV13|-|TRBJ1-1|-
TGTGCCAGCAGGTTCAGGGCGGAGAACACTGAAGCTTTCTTT
CASRFRAENTEAFF
>TRBV6-5|-|TRBJ2-5|TRBD1
TGTGCCAGCAGTCAGGGGGCGGGGCGAGAGACCCAGTACTTC
CASSQGAGRETQYF
>TRBV14|-|TRBJ2-3|TRBD1
TGTGCCAGCAGCCTAGCCGGGACAGGGAGTTCAGATACGCAGTATTTT
CASSLAGTGSSDTQYF
>TRBV20-1|-|TRBJ1-2|-
TGCAGTGCAACCCGAGGCTATGGCTACACCTTC
CSATRGYGYTF
>TRBV28|once|TRBJ2-5|-
TGTGCCAGCAGTTGGGGCCTGGGGGGGCGAAAGACCCAGTACTTC
CASSWGLGGRKTQYF
>TRBV3-1/TRBV3-2|-|TRBJ1-5|-
TGTGCCAGCAGTTTGGCCCGGAGGCAGCCCCAGCATTTT
CASSLARRQPQHF
>TRBV3-1/TRBV3-2|few|TRBJ1-4|-
TGTGCCAGCAGCCAAGCCACCGGGGTTAATGAAAAACTGTTTTTT
CASSQATGVNEKLFF
>TRBV23-1|-|TRBJ1-2|TRBD1
TGCGCCAGCGCCCGGGACAGCCCGTTCCGGAGTGGCTACACCTTC
CASARDSPFRSGYTF
>TRBV24-1|-|TRBJ2-7|TRBD1
TGTGCCACCAGTGATTCCCACCGGGACAGGGATTCCTACGAGCAGTACTTC
CATSDSHRDRDSYEQYF
>TRBV6-5|-|TRBJ1-6|-
TGTGCCAGCACTACCCGAGGGAGCTATAATTCACCCCTCCACTTT
CASTTRGSYNSPLHF
>TRBV7-8|once|TRBJ1-2|-
TGTGCCAGCAGCTTAGTGTCCAGGGAAAACCTCTATGGCTACACCTTC
CASSLVSRENLYGYTF
>TRBV28|once|TRBJ2-7|TRBD2
TGTGCCAGCCGGCGGGGGGAGCCCCCCTACGAGCAGTACTTC
CASRRGEPPYEQYF
>TRBV30|-|TRBJ1-1|TRBD1
TGTGCCTGGAAACGACAGGGAGGAGGCACTGAAGCTTTCTTT
CAWKRQGGGTEAFF
>TRBV6-2/TRBV6-3|-|TRBJ2-7|TRBD1
TGTGCCAGCAGTTATCTGGGACAGGCTTCCTACGAGCAGTACTTC
CASSYLGQASYEQYF
>TRBV19|-|TRBJ1-6|-
TGTGCCAGTAGTAACAGGGAATATAATTCACCCCTCCACTTT
CASSNREYNSPLHF
>TRBV5-6|-|TRBJ2-3|TRBD2
TGTGCCAGCAGCTTCGGAGCGGGAGGACGCGGAGATACGCAGTATTTT
CASSFGAGGRGDTQYF
>TRBV18|-|TRBJ2-1|-
TGTGCCAGCTCACCCCTTGGAGTAGCGCCCGGGGAAGGGCAGTTCTTC
CASSPLGVAPGEGQFF
>TRBV15|-|TRBJ1-2|-
TGTGCCACCAGCAGAGATGGGGCAGGGCTTAACTATGGCTACACCTTC
CATSRDGAGLNYGYTF
>TRBV10-1|-|TRBJ2-2|TRBD1
TGCGCCAGCAGTGGGGACAGGAACACCGGGGAGCTGTTTTTT
CASSGDRNTGELFF
>TRBV18|-|TRBJ1-1|TRBD1
TGTGCCAGCTCACCGGGGGGGACAGGGCCGAACACTGAAGCTTTCTTT
CASSPGGTGPNTEAFF
>TRBV7-9|-|TRBJ2-7|-
TGTGCCAGCAGCCCAAGACAGGAGAGCTCCTACGAGCAGTACTTC
CASSPRQESSYEQYF
>TRBV2|-|TRBJ2-7|TRBD1
TGTGCCAGCAGTGTCGACAGGGGCGGCGACGAGCAGTACTTC
CASSVDRGGDEQYF
>TRBV5-4|once|TRBJ2-5|-
TGTGCCAGCAGCTTGGTTGGCCGGGAGGAGACCCAGTACTTC
CASSLVGREETQYF
>TRBV12-3/TRBV12-4|-|TRBJ2-1|TRBD2
TGTGCCAGCTCAGCGGGAGGGAGCGGTGAGCAGTTCTTC
CASSAGGSGEQFF
>TRBV30|-|TRBJ2-1|TRBD1
TGTGCCTGGGACAGGGGAGGCTACGATGAGCAGTTCTTC
CAWDRGGYDEQFF
>TRBV3-1/TRBV3-2|-|TRBJ1-1|-
TGTGCCAGCAGCCCAGCGGGGGGCAGGGGAGGTGAAGCTTTCTTT
CASSPAGGRGGEAFF
>TRBV28|-|TRBJ1-6|TRBD1
TGTGCCAGCAGTTTACTACGACAGGGAGCAGCTTCACCCCTCCACTTT
CASSLLRQGAASPLHF
>TRBV10-3|few|TRBJ1-1|TRBD1
TGTGCCATCAGTGGGCAGGGGGGCTTCACTGAAGCTTTCTTT
CAISGQGGFTEAFF
>TRBV10-1|-|TRBJ2-3|TRBD2
TGCGCCAGCAGTGAGTTTAGACTAGCGGGAGAACAGAATACGCAGTATTTT
CASSEFRLAGEQNTQYF
>TRBV5-1|-|TRBJ2-5|TRBD2
TGCGCCAGCAGAGGGACTAGCGGGAACCTAGAGACCCAGTACTTC
CASRGTSGNLETQYF
>TRBV2|-|TRBJ1-6|-
TGTGCCAGCACTTCCCGGGGGGATAATTCACCCCTCCACTTT
CASTSRGDNSPLHF
>TRBV30|-|TRBJ2-2|-
TGTGCCTGGAGCGAAACTGGCGGGGAGCTGTTTTTT
CAWSETGGELFF
>TRBV7-9|few|TRBJ1-4|TRBD1
TGTGCCAGCAGCCCCCGGGACAGGGAGAAGTTGGCTAATGAAAAACTGTTTTTT
CASSPRDREKLANEKLFF
>TRBV7-8|-|TRBJ1-4|TRBD1
TGTGCCAGCAGCCCGACAGGGGGCTGGGGTAATGAAAAACTGTTTTTT
CASSPTGGWGNEKLFF
>TRBV19|-|TRBJ1-1|-
TGTGCCAGTAGTACCCGACAGGCAGCTTTCTTT
CASSTRQAAFF